This T cell receptor beta chain was sequenced for a study of T cells after yellow fever vaccination. This CDR3 has 14 amino acids. V was trimmed by 5 bases and J by 5 bases, leaving 15 bases between them. Germline values: CDR1 MNHEY, CDR2 SVGEGT. Each CDR3 protein is one row after TCRdb ran MiXCR on the 5' RACE reads. This table holds about 500,000 distinct CDR3 sequences, less than 20% found once. The chain has TRBV6-2 or TRBV6-3 and TRBJ1-2; D is possibly TRBD1 (6 bases). This sequence was found in a man between 18 and 29 years old who received the YFV17D yellow fever vaccine. Here the sequenced sample was PBMCs, taken around 5 days after the first yellow fever vaccination. The CDR3 sequence is CASSDPGTPYGYTF. The CDR3 DNA reads TGTGCCAGCAGTGACCCCGGGACACCTTATGGCTACACCTTC.